Below, one TCR beta chain is given with its context. One junction end disagrees with the germline gene, perhaps due to a read error. This CDR3 is 14 amino acids long. Germline V gene data show CDR1 as MNHGY and CDR2 as SAAAGT. The sample is drawn from a study of T cell repertoires in breast cancer. Paired alpha-beta TCRs of CD8+ T cells were analyzed by expanded emulsion RT-PCR. Blocking oligonucleotides added to a second nested PCR suppressed unpaired genes. TCRdb re-analysed the emulsion pairing reads in MiXCR, keeping a single row per CDR3 protein. The profile shows over 100 distinct CDR3 sequences, 40% to 45% of them singletons.

V usage is TRBV6-8 and J usage is TRBJ2-1, with 8 bases identical to TRBD2. The sample taken for sequencing was CD8+ T cells. This clonotype was obtained from a pool of human donors with breast cancer or a healthy control (not recorded which). The CDR3 protein is CERNGRAINNEKYF. The CDR3 nucleotides read TGTGAAAGAAACGGGAGGGCCATTAACAATGAGAAGTACTTC.